The rows below give T cell receptor beta chains drawn from one sample of a study of T-cell reconstitution after alpha-beta-depleted transplantation in children. In TCRdb, the PCR reads were re-called with MiXCR into one record per CDR3 protein. Of around 580,000 distinct CDR3 sequences listed, 20% to 25% are singletons. The material was PBMCs, mostly from graft donor cells, obtained 360 days after TCRalphabeta/CD19-depleted stem cell transplant. The receptors were sampled from a boy in the first two years of life who had a stem cell transplant for acute myeloid leukemia, so the T cells may come from the graft donor. Each CDR3 is given with its conserved first and last residue. Fields, in order: CDR3 length, J gene, V gene, clone size, D gene, CDR3 protein, CDR3 DNA. A D gene is named only where the DNA matches it firmly. Rows give clone size only sometimes, using once, few, many, or a class for an expanded clone.

13 TRBJ2-1 TRBV20-1 once . CSVLTDSYNEQFF TGCAGTGTGTTGACGGACTCCTACAATGAGCAGTTCTTC
13 TRBJ2-1 TRBV11-2 . . CASSLLTYNEQFF TGTGCCAGCAGCTTACTTACCTACAATGAGCAGTTCTTC
14 TRBJ2-7 TRBV15 many . CATSGDWVSYEQYF TGTGCCACCAGCGGGGACTGGGTCTCCTACGAGCAGTACTTC
15 TRBJ2-1 TRBV20-1 . . CSAAASFRDYNEQFF TGCAGTGCTGCCGCGTCATTCAGGGACTACAATGAGCAGTTCTTC
13 TRBJ2-7 TRBV6-2/TRBV6-3 many TRBD1 CATALDRGYEQYF TGTGCCACAGCGTTGGACAGGGGCTACGAGCAGTACTTC
15 TRBJ1-3 TRBV2 . TRBD1 CASSGGTGQGNTIYF TGTGCCAGCAGTGGCGGGACAGGGCAAGGAAACACCATATATTTT
15 TRBJ2-3 TRBV7-9 . . CASSLARVSTDTQYF TGTGCCAGCAGCTTAGCGCGCGTCTCCACAGATACGCAGTATTTT
19 TRBJ2-2 TRBV2 . TRBD2 CASCLVSLAGGPSDGELFF TGTGCCAGCTGTTTAGTCTCGCTAGCGGGGGGGCCAAGCGACGGGGAGCTGTTTTTT
16 TRBJ2-5 TRBV20-1 . TRBD2 CSARDYKRGISETQYF TGCAGTGCTAGAGATTACAAGCGGGGGATTTCGGAGACCCAGTACTTC
15 TRBJ2-7 TRBV20-1 . TRBD1 CSASAIRDRGSEQYF TGCAGTGCTAGCGCGATTCGGGACAGGGGTTCCGAGCAGTACTTC
9 TRBJ2-5 TRBV7-9 . . CASSFGGNF TGTGCCAGCAGCTTCGGCGGGAACTTC
17 TRBJ1-3 TRBV11-1 . . CASSLRPGRLEGNTIYF TGTGCCAGCAGCTTGCGCCCTGGGCGGCTGGAAGGAAACACCATATATTTT
17 TRBJ2-1 TRBV6-2/TRBV6-3 . TRBD2 CASRLRPSGGAWDEQFF TGTGCCAGCAGATTACGCCCTAGCGGGGGGGCCTGGGATGAGCAGTTCTTC
17 TRBJ2-1 TRBV20-1 . TRBD2 CSARVSRASGSYNEQFF TGCAGTGCTAGAGTCAGTAGGGCTAGCGGTTCCTACAATGAGCAGTTCTTC
15 TRBJ2-5 TRBV6-1 few TRBD2 CASRTTSGGPETQYF TGTGCCAGCAGGACAACTAGCGGGGGTCCTGAGACCCAGTACTTC
14 TRBJ2-1 TRBV12-3/TRBV12-4 many TRBD2 CASSLPGGGNEQFF TGTGCCAGCAGTTTGCCGGGGGGTGGAAATGAGCAGTTCTTC
17 TRBJ2-1 TRBV12-3/TRBV12-4 many TRBD2 CASRSLGGGGSYNEQFF TGTGCCAGCAGATCCCTGGGCGGGGGGGGATCCTACAATGAGCAGTTCTTC
21 TRBJ1-5 TRBV20-1 many . CSATRSEGRLPDWYSNQPQHF TGCAGTGCTACAAGGTCGGAGGGACGGCTCCCAGATTGGTATAGCAATCAGCCCCAGCATTTT
13 TRBJ2-3 TRBV29-1 many . CSVEAPGADTQYF TGCAGCGTTGAAGCTCCCGGCGCAGATACGCAGTATTTT
13 TRBJ2-1 TRBV29-1 many TRBD2 CSVGGGRYNEQFF TGCAGCGTTGGCGGGGGGCGCTACAATGAGCAGTTCTTC
14 TRBJ1-6 TRBV3-1 many . CASSLQGNRSPLHF TGTGCCAGCAGCCTACAGGGAAATCGGTCACCCCTCCACTTT
15 TRBJ2-5 TRBV6-1 . . CASTGPGGTQETQYF TGTGCCAGCACTGGCCCCGGGGGAACTCAAGAGACCCAGTACTTC
13 TRBJ2-7 TRBV12-3/TRBV12-4 few . CASGGTALYEQYF TGTGCCAGCGGCGGGACGGCGCTCTACGAGCAGTACTTC
18 TRBJ2-5 TRBV9 . TRBD2 CASSGQIAGGPLQETQYF TGTGCCAGCAGCGGACAGATAGCGGGGGGCCCCCTCCAAGAGACCCAGTACTTC
16 TRBJ2-7 TRBV6-2/TRBV6-3 . TRBD1 CASSYSAWGQGYEQYF TGTGCCAGCAGTTACTCGGCGTGGGGACAGGGATACGAGCAGTACTTC
16 TRBJ2-3 TRBV20-1 few TRBD1 CSAAAGTGGFADTQYF TGCAGTGCTGCCGCGGGGACAGGGGGCTTCGCAGATACGCAGTATTTT
17 TRBJ2-6 TRBV5-1 . . CASSPGRGASGANVLTF TGCGCCAGCAGCCCGGGTAGGGGGGCCTCTGGGGCCAACGTCCTGACTTTC
16 TRBJ2-7 TRBV7-2 many TRBD1 CASSLKSGTGVYEQYF TGTGCCAGCAGCTTAAAATCCGGGACAGGGGTCTACGAGCAGTACTTC
14 TRBJ2-1 TRBV7-2 . . CASSFQPSYNEQFF TGTGCCAGCAGCTTTCAACCGTCCTACAATGAGCAGTTCTTC
14 TRBJ2-5 TRBV5-6 . TRBD1 CASRPGTGVETQYF TGTGCCAGCAGGCCCGGGACAGGGGTCGAGACCCAGTACTTC
16 TRBJ1-2 TRBV6-4 . . CASSLGTDTLNYGYTF TGTGCCAGCAGTCTTGGGACGGACACCCTAAACTATGGCTACACCTTC
14 TRBJ2-2 TRBV12-3/TRBV12-4 few . CASSPQTYTGELFF TGTGCCAGCAGTCCACAGACATACACCGGGGAGCTGTTTTTT
15 TRBJ2-1 TRBV4-3 few TRBD1 CASSLDGQAMNEQFF TGCGCCAGCAGCCTGGATGGACAGGCCATGAATGAGCAGTTCTTC
13 TRBJ1-1 TRBV29-1 few . CSTLAMGGTEAFF TGCAGCACCCTGGCCATGGGGGGGACTGAAGCTTTCTTT
15 TRBJ2-3 TRBV6-2/TRBV6-3 many TRBD2 CASSYVGLAADTQYF TGTGCCAGCAGTTACGTCGGACTAGCAGCTGATACGCAGTATTTT
15 TRBJ2-3 TRBV7-6 . . CASSPQGSVTDTQYF TGTGCCAGCAGCCCTCAGGGGTCCGTCACAGATACGCAGTATTTT
13 TRBJ2-3 TRBV29-1 . . CRVKRVATDTQYF TGCAGAGTTAAGCGGGTGGCTACTGATACGCAGTATTTT
15 TRBJ2-3 TRBV20-1 few . CSVFSGHPVTDTQYF TGCAGTGTTTTTTCTGGACATCCCGTCACAGATACGCAGTATTTT
13 TRBJ2-1 TRBV5-1 . . CASTSDGYNEQFF TGCGCCAGTACCTCCGACGGTTACAATGAGCAGTTCTTC
14 TRBJ2-3 TRBV7-3 . TRBD2 CASSPLAETDTQYF TGTGCCAGCAGCCCTCTAGCGGAAACAGATACGCAGTATTTT
15 TRBJ1-5 TRBV2 once . CASSFATRGNQPQHF TGTGCCAGCAGTTTTGCAACTCGGGGCAATCAGCCCCAGCATTTT
14 TRBJ2-7 TRBV12-3/TRBV12-4 many TRBD1 CASSYWTGHGEQYF TGTGCCAGCAGTTACTGGACAGGGCATGGCGAGCAGTACTTC
18 TRBJ2-1 TRBV11-2 many . CASSLGSRFSNSYNEQFF TGTGCCAGCAGCTTAGGCAGTCGGTTCTCTAACTCCTACAATGAGCAGTTCTTC
16 TRBJ2-3 TRBV9 few TRBD2 CASSGRLAGDTDTQYF TGTGCCAGCAGCGGAAGACTAGCGGGGGACACAGATACGCAGTATTTT
13 TRBJ1-3 TRBV7-9 . . CASSPTIGNTIYF TGTGCCAGCAGCCCGACGATCGGAAACACCATATATTTT
13 TRBJ2-1 TRBV20-1 . TRBD2 CSAELAGGYEQFF TGCAGTGCTGAACTAGCGGGGGGCTATGAGCAGTTCTTC
13 TRBJ2-3 TRBV6-4 few . CASSDSTLGTQYF TGTGCCAGCAGTGACTCGACCCTGGGTACGCAGTATTTT
13 TRBJ1-1 TRBV29-1 few . CSVTDEPYTEAFF TGCAGCGTTACGGACGAACCTTATACTGAAGCTTTCTTT
14 TRBJ1-2 TRBV7-9 . . CASSLKSTDYGYTF TGTGCCAGCAGCTTAAAGTCGACAGACTATGGCTACACCTTC
16 TRBJ2-1 TRBV12-3/TRBV12-4 many . CASSRRAAGWSNEQFF TGTGCCAGCAGCCGGAGGGCGGCCGGTTGGTCCAATGAGCAGTTCTTC
18 TRBJ2-3 TRBV4-2 . TRBD1 CASSQEIPGQGVSDTQYF TGTGCCAGCAGCCAAGAAATTCCGGGACAGGGGGTTTCAGATACGCAGTATTTT
14 TRBJ2-2 TRBV15 . TRBD1 CATSTQGATGELFF TGTGCCACCAGCACTCAGGGGGCCACCGGGGAGCTGTTTTTT